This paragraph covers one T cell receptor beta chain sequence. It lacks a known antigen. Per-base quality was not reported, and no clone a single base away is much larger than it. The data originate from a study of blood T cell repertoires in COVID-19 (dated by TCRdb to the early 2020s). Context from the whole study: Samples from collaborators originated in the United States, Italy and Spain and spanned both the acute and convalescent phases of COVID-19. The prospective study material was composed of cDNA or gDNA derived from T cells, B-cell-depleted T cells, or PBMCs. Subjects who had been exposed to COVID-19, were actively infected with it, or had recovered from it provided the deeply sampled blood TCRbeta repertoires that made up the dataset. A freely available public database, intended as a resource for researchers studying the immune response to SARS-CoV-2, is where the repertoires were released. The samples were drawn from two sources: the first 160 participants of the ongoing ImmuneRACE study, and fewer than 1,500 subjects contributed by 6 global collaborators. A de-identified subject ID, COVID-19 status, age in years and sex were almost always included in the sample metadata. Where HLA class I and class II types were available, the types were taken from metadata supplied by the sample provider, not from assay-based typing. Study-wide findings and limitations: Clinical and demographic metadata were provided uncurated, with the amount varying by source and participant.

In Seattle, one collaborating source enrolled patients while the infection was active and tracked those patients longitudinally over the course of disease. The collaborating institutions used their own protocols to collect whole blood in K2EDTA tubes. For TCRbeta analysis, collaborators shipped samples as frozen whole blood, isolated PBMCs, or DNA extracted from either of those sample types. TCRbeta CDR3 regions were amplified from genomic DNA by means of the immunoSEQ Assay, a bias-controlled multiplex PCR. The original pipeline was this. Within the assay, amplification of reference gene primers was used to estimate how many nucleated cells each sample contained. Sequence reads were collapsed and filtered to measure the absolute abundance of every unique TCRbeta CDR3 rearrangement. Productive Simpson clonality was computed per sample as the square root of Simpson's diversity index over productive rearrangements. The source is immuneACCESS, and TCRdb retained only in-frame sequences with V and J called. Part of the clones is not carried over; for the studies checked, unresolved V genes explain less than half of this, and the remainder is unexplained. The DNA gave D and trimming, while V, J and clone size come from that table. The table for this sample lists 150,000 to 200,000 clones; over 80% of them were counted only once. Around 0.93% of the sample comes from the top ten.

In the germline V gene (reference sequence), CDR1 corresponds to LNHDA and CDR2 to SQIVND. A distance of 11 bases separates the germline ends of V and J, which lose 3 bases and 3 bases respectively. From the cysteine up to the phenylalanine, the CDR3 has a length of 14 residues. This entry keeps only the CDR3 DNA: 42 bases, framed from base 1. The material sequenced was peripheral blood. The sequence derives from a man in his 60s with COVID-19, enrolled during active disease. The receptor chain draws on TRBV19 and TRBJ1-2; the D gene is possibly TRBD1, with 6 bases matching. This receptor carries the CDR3 CASSIGGRDYGYTF. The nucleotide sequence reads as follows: TGTGCCAGTAGTATCGGGGGGCGCGACTATGGCTACACCTTC.